This entry lists 14 T cell receptor beta chains sequenced from one sample in a study of blood T cells in healthy people across ages. Combining a sample-barcoded 5' primer with a J-beta primer mix, a second PCR ran for roughly 7 to 12 cycles. TCRdb re-called the 5' RACE reads through MiXCR, storing one row per CDR3 protein. The sample yields over a million distinct CDR3 sequences, roughly a quarter seen once. The same data also contributed to another study, on T cells of mothers and their children.

Material: blood. These receptor sequences come from a girl aged 2-9 years in good health.

This clonotype was seen more than once but under ten times. This chain uses TRBV7-2 with TRBJ2-3; weak D call: TRBD2 (5 bases). This CDR3 region has 16 residues. Germline CDR1 is SGHTA and CDR2 is FQGNSA. The germline V and J ends were trimmed by 5 bases and 0 bases, with 15 bases remaining between them. CDR3 in DNA: TGTGCCAGCAGCCTGAGTTTAGCGTCTAGCACAGATACGCAGTATTTT. Protein: CASSLSLASSTDTQYF.

This chain uses TRBV11-2 with TRBJ2-2; 14 bases are a match to TRBD2. V gave up 2 bases and J gave up 4 bases; unmatched junction bases: 3. The germline V gene has CDR1 SGHAT and CDR2 FQNNGV. The CDR3 spans 17 residues. The CDR3 sequence: CASSLRTSGGPTGELFF. CDR3 sequence (DNA): TGTGCCAGCAGCTTAAGGACTAGCGGGGGGCCCACCGGGGAGCTGTTTTTT.

This clonotype was counted between two and nine times. The chain recombines TRBV5-1 with TRBJ1-1; no clear D. Trimming took 0 bases from V and 5 from J, leaving 17 bases between them. CDR3 size: 16 residues. CDR1 and CDR2 from the germline V gene are SGHRS and YFSETQ. CDR3 DNA: TGCGCCAGCAGCTTGGGCTCGGTCCAGGCAGGAACTGAAGCTTTCTTT. Protein product: CASSLGSVQAGTEAFF.

The rearrangement joins TRBV28 to TRBJ1-4; D is unresolved. The CDR3 contains 11 residues. The germline V and J ends were trimmed by 3 bases and 15 bases, with 11 bases remaining between them. Germline values: CDR1 MDHEN, CDR2 SYDVKM. The CDR3 protein is CASSFGGRLFF. The CDR3 nucleotides read TGTGCCAGCAGTTTTGGAGGCCGATTGTTTTTT.

The chain uses TRBV29-1 and TRBJ1-3, with 8 bases aligning to TRBD1. Looked up from germline, CDR1 is SQVTM and CDR2 is ANQGSEA. The CDR3 is 13 residues long. The V segment lost 7 bases and the J segment 8 bases; nucleotides outside the gene matches: 10. CDR3 nucleotides: TGCAGCGCGGGACAGGCCGCGGGGGACACCATATATTTT. Translated: CSAGQAAGDTIYF.

This clonotype was found a few times. The chain joins TRBV6-2 or TRBV6-3 to TRBJ2-1; no clear D. Trimming stripped 2 bases from V and 10 bases from J, with 21 bases between. Per the germline V gene, CDR1 is MNHEY and CDR2 is SVGEGT. This CDR3 is built from 16 residues. This CDR3 reads CASSYLYDTLSPEQFF. CDR3 coding DNA: TGTGCCAGCAGTTACCTCTATGACACCCTAAGTCCCGAGCAGTTCTTC.

This clonotype showed up just a few times. The chain couples TRBV4-1 to TRBJ2-3, with 13 nucleotides matching TRBD2. Germline V lookup: CDR1 MGHRA, CDR2 YSYEKL. V gave up 0 bases and J gave up 4 bases; unmatched junction bases: 4. The CDR3 is 17 residues long. CDR3 DNA sequence: TGCGCCAGCAGCCAAGACAAACTAGCGGGGGGGGCAGATACGCAGTATTTT. Protein product: CASSQDKLAGGADTQYF.

In this sample, this clonotype turned up once. The chain is built from TRBV15 and TRBJ2-1; 14 bases match TRBD2. The ends lost 3 bases at V and 5 bases at J; junction bases unmatched: 0. Germline values: CDR1 LNHNV, CDR2 YYDKDF (reference sequence). This CDR3 is 15 amino acids long. The CDR3 spells CATSRGLAGDNEQFF. CDR3 nucleotide sequence: TGTGCCACCAGCAGGGGACTAGCGGGAGACAATGAGCAGTTCTTC.

V usage is TRBV7-9 and J usage is TRBJ2-5, with TRBD2 as a possible D gene (6 bases). TRBJ2-7 explains the end of the DNA better; the J call may be wrong. The CDR3 totals 16 residues. CDR1 and CDR2 from the germline V gene are SEHNR and FQNEAQ (reference sequence). The DNA for the CDR3 is TGTGCCAGCAGCCTAAACCGGGAGCTTCAGGCCTACGAGCAGTACTTC. Translation: CASSLNRELQAYEQYF.

This clonotype has just a few counts. A read error may account for a junction end that differs from germline. This chain uses TRBV6-6 with TRBJ2-1; tentatively, D is TRBD1 or TRBD2 (6 bases each). CDR1 is MNHNY and CDR2 is SVGAGI in the germline V gene (reference sequence). This CDR3 has 16 residues. CDR3 coding DNA: TGTGCCAGCAGTCGGGGGCGGAGTAGCTCCTACGATGAGCAGTTCTTC. Its translation: CASSRGRSSSYDEQFF.

The sample holds a few counts of this clonotype. This rearrangement joins TRBV3-1 to TRBJ1-2; the D is unclear. The germline V and J ends were trimmed by 4 bases and 2 bases, with 14 bases remaining between them. The CDR3 covers 15 residues. In germline, CDR1 is LGHDT, CDR2 YNNKEL (reference sequence). The CDR3 sequence is CASSPTIPSNYGYTF. As DNA, the CDR3 is TGTGCCAGCAGCCCAACCATTCCCTCAAACTATGGCTACACCTTC.

The chain combines TRBV20-1 with TRBJ1-5; D gene unclear. Trimming pared 2 bases from V and 4 bases from J, leaving 6 bases between. The CDR3 consists of 12 residues. From germline, CDR1 is DFQATT and CDR2 SNEGSKA (reference sequence). The DNA for the CDR3 is TGCAGTGCTAGATCGGCAAATCAGCCCCAGCATTTT. Its translation: CSARSANQPQHF.

This sequence joins TRBV7-8 and TRBJ2-5; either TRBD1 or TRBD2 may supply D (5 bases each). V was cut by 1 base and J by 4 bases, with 13 bases left in between. Germline loops: CDR1 SGHVS, CDR2 FQNEAQ. The CDR3 has 15 residues. CDR3 region: CASSLGGGEGETQYF. In nucleotides, the CDR3 is TGTGCCAGCAGCTTAGGGGGCGGAGAGGGAGAGACCCAGTACTTC.

CDR3 region: CASSLDSTRNSGMDTQYF. CDR3 nucleotide sequence: TGTGCCAGCAGCTTAGACTCGACTCGGAACAGCGGGATGGATACGCAGTATTTT. The chain has TRBV7-2 and TRBJ2-3; 7 bases are a match to TRBD2. The trim removed 1 base at V and 6 bases at J, leaving 16 bases unmatched. Germline CDR1 reads SGHTA; CDR2 reads FQGNSA. The CDR3 covers 18 residues. Filled out from reference TRBV7-2 and TRBJ2-3, the complete variable domain reads GAGVSQSPSNKVTEKGKDVELRCDPISGHTALYWYRQSLGQGLEFLIYFQGNSAPDKSGLPSDRFSAERTGGSVSTLTIQRTQQEDSAVYLCASSLDSTRNSGMDTQYFGPGTRLTVL.